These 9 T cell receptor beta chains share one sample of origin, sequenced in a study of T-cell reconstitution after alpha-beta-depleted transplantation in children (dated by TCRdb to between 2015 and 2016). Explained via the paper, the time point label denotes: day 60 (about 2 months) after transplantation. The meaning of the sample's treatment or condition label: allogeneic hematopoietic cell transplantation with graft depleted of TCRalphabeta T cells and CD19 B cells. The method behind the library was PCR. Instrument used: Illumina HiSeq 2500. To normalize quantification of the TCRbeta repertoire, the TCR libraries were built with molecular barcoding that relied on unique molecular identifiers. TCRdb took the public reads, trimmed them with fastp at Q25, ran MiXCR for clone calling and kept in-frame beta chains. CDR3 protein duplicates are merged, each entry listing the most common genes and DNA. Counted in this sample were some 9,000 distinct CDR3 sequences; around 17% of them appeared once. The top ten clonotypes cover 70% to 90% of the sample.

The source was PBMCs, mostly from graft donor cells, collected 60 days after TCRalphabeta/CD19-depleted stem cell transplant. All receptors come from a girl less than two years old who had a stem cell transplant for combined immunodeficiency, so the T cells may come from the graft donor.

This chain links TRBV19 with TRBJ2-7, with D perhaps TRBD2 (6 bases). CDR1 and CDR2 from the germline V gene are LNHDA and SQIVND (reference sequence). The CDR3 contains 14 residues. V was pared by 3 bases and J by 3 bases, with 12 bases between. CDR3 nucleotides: TGTGCCAGTAGTATCCGGGAGACAAACTACGAGCAGTACTTC. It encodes CASSIRETNYEQYF.

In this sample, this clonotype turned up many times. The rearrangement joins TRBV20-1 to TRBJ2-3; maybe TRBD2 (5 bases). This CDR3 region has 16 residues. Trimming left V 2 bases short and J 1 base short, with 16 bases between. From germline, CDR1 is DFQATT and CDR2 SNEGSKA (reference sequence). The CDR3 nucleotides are TGCAGTGCTAGATGGTTTAGCCTAGCCCGCACAGATACGCAGTATTTT. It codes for CSARWFSLARTDTQYF.

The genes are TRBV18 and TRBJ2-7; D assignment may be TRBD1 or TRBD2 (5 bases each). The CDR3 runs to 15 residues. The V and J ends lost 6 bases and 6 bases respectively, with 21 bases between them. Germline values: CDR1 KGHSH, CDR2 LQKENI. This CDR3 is CASSPLDKWGSEQYF. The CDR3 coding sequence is TGTGCCAGCTCGCCCCTAGATAAGTGGGGGAGCGAGCAGTACTTC.

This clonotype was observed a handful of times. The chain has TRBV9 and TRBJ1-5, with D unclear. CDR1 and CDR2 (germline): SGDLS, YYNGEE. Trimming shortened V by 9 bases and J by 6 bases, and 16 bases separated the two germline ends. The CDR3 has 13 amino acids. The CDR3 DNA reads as TGTGCCATCCTTGGGCCGACTCTTCAGCCCCAGCATTTT. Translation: CAILGPTLQPQHF.

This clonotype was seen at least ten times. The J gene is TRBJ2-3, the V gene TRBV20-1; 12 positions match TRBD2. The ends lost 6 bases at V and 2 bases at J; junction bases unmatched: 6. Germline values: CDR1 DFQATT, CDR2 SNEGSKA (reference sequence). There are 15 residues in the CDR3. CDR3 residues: CSAGLAGGITDTQYF. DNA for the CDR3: TGCAGTGCCGGGCTAGCGGGGGGGATCACAGATACGCAGTATTTT.

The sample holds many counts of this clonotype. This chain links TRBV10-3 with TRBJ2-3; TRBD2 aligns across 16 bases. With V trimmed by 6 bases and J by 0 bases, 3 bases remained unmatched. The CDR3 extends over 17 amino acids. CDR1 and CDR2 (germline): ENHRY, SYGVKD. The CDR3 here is CAISPGLAGGSTDTQYF. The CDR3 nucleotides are TGTGCCATCAGCCCGGGACTAGCGGGAGGGAGCACAGATACGCAGTATTTT.

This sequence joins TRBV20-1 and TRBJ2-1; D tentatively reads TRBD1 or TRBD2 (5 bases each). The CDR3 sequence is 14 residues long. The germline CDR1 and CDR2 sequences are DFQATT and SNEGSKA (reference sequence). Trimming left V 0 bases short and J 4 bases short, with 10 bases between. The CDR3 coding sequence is TGCAGTGCTAGAGAGACCGGGGCATACAATGAGCAGTTCTTC. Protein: CSARETGAYNEQFF.

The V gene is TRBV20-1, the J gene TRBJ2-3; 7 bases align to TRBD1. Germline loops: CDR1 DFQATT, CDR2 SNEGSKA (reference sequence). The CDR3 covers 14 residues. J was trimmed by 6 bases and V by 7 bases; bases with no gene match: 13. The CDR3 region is CSVPFRGPYDTQYF. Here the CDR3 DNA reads TGCAGTGTTCCATTTAGGGGGCCCTACGATACGCAGTATTTT.

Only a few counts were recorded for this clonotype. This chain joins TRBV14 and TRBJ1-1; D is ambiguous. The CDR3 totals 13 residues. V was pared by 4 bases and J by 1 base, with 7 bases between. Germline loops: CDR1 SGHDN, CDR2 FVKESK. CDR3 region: CASSRIWNTEAFF. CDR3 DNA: TGTGCCAGCAGCCGCATCTGGAACACTGAAGCTTTCTTT.